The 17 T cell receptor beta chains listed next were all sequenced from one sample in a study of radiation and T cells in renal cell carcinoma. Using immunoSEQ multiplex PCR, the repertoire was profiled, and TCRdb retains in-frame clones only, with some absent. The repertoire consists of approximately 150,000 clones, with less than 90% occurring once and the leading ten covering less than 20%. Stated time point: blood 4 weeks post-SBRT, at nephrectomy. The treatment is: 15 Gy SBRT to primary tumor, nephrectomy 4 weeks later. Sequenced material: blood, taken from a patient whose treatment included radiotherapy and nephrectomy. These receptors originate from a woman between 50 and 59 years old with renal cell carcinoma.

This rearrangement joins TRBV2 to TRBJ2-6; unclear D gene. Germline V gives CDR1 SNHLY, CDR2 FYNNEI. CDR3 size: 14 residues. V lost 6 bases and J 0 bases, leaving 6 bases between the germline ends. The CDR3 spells CASRWSSGANVLTF. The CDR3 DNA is TGTGCCAGCAGGTGGTCCTCTGGGGCCAACGTCCTGACTTTC.

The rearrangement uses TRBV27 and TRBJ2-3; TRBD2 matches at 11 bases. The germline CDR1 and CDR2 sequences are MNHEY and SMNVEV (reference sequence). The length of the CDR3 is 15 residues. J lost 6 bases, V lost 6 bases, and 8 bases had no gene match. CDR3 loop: CASSPSGGQVDTQYF. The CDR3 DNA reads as TGTGCCAGCAGCCCTAGCGGGGGGCAAGTGGATACGCAGTATTTT.

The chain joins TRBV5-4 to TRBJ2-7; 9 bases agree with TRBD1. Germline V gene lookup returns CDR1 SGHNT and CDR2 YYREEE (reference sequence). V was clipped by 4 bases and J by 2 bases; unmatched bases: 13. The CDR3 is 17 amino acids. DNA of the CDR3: TGTGCCAGCAGCCCCAGCTCCGGGACAGGGCGCCCCTACGAGCAGTACTTC. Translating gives CASSPSSGTGRPYEQYF.

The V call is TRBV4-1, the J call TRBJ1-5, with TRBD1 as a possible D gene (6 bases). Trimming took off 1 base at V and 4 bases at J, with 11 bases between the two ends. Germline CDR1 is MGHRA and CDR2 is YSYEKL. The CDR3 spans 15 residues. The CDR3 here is CASSQVAGENQPQHF. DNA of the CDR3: TGCGCCAGCAGCCAAGTGGCAGGGGAGAATCAGCCCCAGCATTTT.

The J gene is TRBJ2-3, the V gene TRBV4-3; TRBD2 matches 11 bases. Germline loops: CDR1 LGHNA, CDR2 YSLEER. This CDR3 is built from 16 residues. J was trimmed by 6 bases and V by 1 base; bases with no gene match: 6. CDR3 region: CASSQVSGRAVDTQYF. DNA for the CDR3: TGCGCCAGCAGCCAAGTTAGCGGGAGGGCCGTTGATACGCAGTATTTT.

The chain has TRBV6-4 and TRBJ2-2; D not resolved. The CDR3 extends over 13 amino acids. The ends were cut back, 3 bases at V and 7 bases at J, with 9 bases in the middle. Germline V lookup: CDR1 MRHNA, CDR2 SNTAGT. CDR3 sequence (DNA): TGTGCCAGCAGTGAGGGGATCTTCGGGGAGCTGTTTTTT. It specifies CASSEGIFGELFF.

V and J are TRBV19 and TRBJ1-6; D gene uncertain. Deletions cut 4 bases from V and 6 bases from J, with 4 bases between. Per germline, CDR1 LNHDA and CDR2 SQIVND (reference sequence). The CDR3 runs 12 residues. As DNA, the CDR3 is TGTGCCAGTAGTAAGCGTAATTCACCCCTCCACTTT. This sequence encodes CASSKRNSPLHF.

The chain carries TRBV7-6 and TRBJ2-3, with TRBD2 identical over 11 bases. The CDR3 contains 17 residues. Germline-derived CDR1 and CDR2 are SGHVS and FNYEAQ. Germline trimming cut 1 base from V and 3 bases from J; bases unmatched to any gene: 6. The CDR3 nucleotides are TGTGCCAGCAGCTTAGTCGCTAGCGGGGGGATTACAGATACGCAGTATTTT. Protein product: CASSLVASGGITDTQYF.

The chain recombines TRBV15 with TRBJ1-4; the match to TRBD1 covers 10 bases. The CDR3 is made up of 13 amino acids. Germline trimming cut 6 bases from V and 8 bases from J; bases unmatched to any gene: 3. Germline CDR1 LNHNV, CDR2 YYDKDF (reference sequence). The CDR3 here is CATRGTGVEKLFF. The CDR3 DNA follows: TGTGCCACCAGAGGGACAGGGGTGGAAAAACTGTTTTTT.

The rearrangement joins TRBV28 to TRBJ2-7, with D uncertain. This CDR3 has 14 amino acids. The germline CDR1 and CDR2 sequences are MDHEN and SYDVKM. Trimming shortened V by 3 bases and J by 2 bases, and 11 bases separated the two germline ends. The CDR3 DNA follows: TGTGCCAGCAGTTTCTATCATTTACCCTACGAGCAGTACTTC. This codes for CASSFYHLPYEQYF.

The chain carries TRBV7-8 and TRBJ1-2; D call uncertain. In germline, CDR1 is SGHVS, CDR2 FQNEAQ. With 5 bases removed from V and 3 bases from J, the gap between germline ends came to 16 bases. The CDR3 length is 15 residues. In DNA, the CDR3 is TGTGCCAGCAGCCCTACTTACCCAGGCTACTATGGCTACACCTTC. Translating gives CASSPTYPGYYGYTF.

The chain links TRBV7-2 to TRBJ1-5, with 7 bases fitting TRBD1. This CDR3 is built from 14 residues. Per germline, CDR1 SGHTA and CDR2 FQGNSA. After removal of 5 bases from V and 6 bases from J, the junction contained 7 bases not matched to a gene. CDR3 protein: CASSLGQAVQPQHF. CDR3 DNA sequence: TGTGCCAGCAGCCTCGGACAGGCGGTTCAGCCCCAGCATTTT.

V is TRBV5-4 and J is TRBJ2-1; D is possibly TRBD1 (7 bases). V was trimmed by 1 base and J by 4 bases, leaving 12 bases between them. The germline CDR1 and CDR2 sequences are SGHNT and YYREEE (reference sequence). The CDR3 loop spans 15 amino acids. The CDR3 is CASSLSGGLYNEQFF. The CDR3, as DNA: TGTGCCAGCAGCTTGTCAGGGGGGCTATACAATGAGCAGTTCTTC.

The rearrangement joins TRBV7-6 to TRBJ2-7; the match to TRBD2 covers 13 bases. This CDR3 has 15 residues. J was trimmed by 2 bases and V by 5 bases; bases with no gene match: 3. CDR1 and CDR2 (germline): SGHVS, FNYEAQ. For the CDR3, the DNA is TGTGCCAGCAGCCCTGGGACTAGCGGGACCTACGAGCAGTACTTC. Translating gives CASSPGTSGTYEQYF.

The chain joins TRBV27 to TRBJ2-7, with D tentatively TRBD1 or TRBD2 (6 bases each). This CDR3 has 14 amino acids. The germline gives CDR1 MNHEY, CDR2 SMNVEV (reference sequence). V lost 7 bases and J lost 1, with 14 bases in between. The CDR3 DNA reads TGTGCCAGCACCCGGGGGCAGGGATCCTACGAGCAGTACTTC. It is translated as CASTRGQGSYEQYF.

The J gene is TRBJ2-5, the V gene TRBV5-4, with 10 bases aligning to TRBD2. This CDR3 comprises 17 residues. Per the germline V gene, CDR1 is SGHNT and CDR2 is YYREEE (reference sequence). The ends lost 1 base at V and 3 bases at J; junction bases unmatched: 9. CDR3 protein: CASSLLTLAGGKETQYF. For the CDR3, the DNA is TGTGCCAGCAGCTTGCTCACCTTAGCGGGGGGAAAAGAGACCCAGTACTTC.

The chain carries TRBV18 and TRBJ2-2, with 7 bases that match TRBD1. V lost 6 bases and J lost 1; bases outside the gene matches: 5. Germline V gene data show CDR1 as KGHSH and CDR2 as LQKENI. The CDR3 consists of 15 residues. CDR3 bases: TGTGCCAGCTCTTATAGACAGGGGAACACCGGGGAGCTGTTTTTT. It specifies CASSYRQGNTGELFF.